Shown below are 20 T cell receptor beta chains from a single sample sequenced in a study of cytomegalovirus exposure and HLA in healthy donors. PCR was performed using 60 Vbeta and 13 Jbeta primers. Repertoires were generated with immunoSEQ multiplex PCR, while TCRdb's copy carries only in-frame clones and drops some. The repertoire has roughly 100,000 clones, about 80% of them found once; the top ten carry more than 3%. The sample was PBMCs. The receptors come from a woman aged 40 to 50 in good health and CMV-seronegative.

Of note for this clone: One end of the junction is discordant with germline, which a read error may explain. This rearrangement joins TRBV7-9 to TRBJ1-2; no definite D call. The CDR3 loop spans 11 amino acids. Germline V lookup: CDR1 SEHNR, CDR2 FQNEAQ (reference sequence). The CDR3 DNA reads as TGTTCCAGCAGTCCAGTTGATGGCTACACCTTC. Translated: CSSSPVDGYTF. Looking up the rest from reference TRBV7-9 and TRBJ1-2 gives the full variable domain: DTGVSQNPRHKITKRGQNVTFRCDPISEHNRLYWYRQTLGQGPEFLTYFQNEAQLEKSRLLSDRFSAERPKGSFSTLEIQRTEQGDSAMYLCSSSPVDGYTFGSGTRLTVV.

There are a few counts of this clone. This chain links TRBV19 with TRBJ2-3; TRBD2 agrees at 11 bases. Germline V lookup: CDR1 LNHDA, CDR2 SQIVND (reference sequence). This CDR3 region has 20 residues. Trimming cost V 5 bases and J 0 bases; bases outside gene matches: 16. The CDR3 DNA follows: TGTGCCAGTAGTCCGCAATCCTTTCGGGCTAGCGGGAGGAGCACAGATACGCAGTATTTT. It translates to CASSPQSFRASGRSTDTQYF.

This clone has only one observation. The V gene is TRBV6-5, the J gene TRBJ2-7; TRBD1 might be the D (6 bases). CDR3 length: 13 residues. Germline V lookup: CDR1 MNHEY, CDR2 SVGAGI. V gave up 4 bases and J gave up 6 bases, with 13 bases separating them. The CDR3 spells CASSLQGTGEQYF. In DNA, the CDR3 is TGTGCCAGCAGTTTACAGGGTACGGGCGAGCAGTACTTC.

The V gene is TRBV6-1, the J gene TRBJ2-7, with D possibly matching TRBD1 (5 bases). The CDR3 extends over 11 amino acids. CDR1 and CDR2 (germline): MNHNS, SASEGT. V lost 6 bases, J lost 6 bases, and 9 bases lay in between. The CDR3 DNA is TGTGCCAGCAGCTTGACAGTCGAGCAGTACTTC. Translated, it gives CASSLTVEQYF.

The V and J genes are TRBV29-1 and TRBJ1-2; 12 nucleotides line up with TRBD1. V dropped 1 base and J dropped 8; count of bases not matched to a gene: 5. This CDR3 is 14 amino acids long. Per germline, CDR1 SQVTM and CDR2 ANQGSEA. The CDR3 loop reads CSVEVGQGAAGYTF. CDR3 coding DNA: TGCAGCGTTGAAGTGGGACAGGGGGCGGCGGGCTACACCTTC.

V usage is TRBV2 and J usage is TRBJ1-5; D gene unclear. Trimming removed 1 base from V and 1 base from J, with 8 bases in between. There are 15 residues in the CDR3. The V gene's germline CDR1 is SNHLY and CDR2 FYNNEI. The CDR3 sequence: CASSEGSRSNQPQHF. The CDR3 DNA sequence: TGTGCCAGCAGTGAAGGAAGCAGGAGCAATCAGCCCCAGCATTTT.

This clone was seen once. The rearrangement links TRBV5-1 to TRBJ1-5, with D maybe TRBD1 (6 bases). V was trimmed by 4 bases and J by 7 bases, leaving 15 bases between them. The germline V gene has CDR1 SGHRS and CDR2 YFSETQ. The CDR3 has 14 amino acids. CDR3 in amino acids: CASSPVGGLQPQHF. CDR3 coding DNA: TGCGCCAGCAGCCCGGTAGGGGGTTTGCAGCCCCAGCATTTT.

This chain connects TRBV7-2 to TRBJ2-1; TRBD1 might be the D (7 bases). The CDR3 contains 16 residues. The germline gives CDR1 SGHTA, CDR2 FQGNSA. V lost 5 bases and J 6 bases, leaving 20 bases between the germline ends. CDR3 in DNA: TGTGCCAGCAGCCTTAGACAGGGAGGAGGGGGCAATGAGCAGTTCTTC. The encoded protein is CASSLRQGGGGNEQFF.

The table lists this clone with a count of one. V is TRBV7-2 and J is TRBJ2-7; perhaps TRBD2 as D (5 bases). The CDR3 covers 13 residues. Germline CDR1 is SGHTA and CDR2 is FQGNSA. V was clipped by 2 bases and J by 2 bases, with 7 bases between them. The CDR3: CASSLMEAYEQYF. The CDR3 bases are TGTGCCAGCAGCTTAATGGAGGCCTACGAGCAGTACTTC.

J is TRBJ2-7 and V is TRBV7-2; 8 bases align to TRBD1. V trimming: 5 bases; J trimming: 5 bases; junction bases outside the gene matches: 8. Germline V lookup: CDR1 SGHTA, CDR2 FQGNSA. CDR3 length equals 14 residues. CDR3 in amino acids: CASSPTPGGDEQYF. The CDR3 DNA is TGTGCCAGCAGCCCGACTCCAGGGGGCGACGAGCAGTACTTC. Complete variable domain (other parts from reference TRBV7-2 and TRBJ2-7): GAGVSQSPSNKVTEKGKDVELRCDPISGHTALYWYRQSLGQGLEFLIYFQGNSAPDKSGLPSDRFSAERTGGSVSTLTIQRTQQEDSAVYLCASSPTPGGDEQYFGPGTRLTVT.

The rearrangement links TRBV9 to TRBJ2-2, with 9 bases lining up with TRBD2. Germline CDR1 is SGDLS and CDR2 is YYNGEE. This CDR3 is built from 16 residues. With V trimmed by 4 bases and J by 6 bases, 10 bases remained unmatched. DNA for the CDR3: TGTGCCAGCAGCTCCCCTGGGTTAGCGGGGGCCGGGGAGCTGTTTTTT. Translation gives CASSSPGLAGAGELFF.

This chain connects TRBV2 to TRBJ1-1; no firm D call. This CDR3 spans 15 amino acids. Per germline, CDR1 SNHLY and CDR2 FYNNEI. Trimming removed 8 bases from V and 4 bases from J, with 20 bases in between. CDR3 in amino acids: CASDVDGEWGTEAFF. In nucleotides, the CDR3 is TGTGCCAGCGACGTGGACGGGGAATGGGGCACTGAAGCTTTCTTT.

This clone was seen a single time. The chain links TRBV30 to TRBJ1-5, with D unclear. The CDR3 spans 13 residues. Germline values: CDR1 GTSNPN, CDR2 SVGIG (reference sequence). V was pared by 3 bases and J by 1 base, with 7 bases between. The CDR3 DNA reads TGTGCCTGGAGCTTACTGAGCAATCAGCCCCAGCATTTT. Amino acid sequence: CAWSLLSNQPQHF.

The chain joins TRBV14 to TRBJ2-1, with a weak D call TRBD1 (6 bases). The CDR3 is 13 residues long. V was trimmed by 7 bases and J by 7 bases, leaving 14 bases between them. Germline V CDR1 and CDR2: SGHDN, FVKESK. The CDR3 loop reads CASTRQVGNEQFF. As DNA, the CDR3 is TGTGCCAGCACCCGACAGGTTGGGAATGAGCAGTTCTTC.

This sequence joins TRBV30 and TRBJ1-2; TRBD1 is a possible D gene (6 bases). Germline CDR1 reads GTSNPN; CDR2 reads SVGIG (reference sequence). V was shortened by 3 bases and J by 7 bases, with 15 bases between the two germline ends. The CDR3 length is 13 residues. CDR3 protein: CAWSPRGKGGYTF. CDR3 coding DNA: TGTGCCTGGAGCCCTAGGGGGAAAGGTGGCTACACCTTC.

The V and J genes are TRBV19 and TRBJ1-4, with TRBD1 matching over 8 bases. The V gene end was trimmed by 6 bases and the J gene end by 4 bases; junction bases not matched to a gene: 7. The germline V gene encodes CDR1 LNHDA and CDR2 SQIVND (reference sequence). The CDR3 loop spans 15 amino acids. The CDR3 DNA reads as TGTGCCAGTAGGCCCTCCAGGGGGCTTAATGAAAAACTGTTTTTT. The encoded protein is CASRPSRGLNEKLFF.

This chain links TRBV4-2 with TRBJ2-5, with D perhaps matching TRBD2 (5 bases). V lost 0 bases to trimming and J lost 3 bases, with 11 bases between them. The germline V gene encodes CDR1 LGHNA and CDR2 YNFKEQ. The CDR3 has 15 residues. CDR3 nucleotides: TGTGCCAGCAGCCAAGAATGGACTTCCAAAGAGACCCAGTACTTC. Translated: CASSQEWTSKETQYF.

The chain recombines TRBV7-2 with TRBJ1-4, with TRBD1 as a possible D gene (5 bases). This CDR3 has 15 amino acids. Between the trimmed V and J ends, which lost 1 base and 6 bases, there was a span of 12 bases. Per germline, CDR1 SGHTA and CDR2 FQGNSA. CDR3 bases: TGTGCCAGCAGCTTAGTAGTCTCAGGGTATGAAAAACTGTTTTTT. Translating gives CASSLVVSGYEKLFF.

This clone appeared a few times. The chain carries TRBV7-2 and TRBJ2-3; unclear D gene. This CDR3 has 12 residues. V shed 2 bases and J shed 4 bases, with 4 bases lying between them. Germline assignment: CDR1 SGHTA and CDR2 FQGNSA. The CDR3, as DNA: TGTGCCAGCAGCTTACTAGCAGATACGCAGTATTTT. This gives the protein CASSLLADTQYF.

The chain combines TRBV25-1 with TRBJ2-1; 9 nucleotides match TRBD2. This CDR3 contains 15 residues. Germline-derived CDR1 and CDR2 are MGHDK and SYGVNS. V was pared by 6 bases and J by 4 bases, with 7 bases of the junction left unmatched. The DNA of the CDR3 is TGTGCCAGCAGCTCGACTAGCGGAAATTACAATGAGCAGTTCTTC. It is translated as CASSSTSGNYNEQFF.